Below, 30 T cell receptor beta chains from the same sample are listed, as sequenced in a study of T cell responses to AZD1222 COVID-19 vaccine. TCRdb's table, derived via immunoSEQ multiplex PCR, lists solely in-frame clones and lacks some. The repertoire holds tens of thousands of clones, with roughly 87% as singletons. The material was peripheral blood, obtained 28 days after the second AZD1222 dose. The receptors derive from an adult who received the AZD1222 COVID-19 vaccine.

This rearrangement joins TRBV27 to TRBJ1-6; the match to TRBD1 covers 7 bases. The length of the CDR3 is 15 residues. Trimming took 6 bases from V and 4 from J; bases not matched to a gene: 6. Germline values: CDR1 MNHEY, CDR2 SMNVEV (reference sequence). CDR3 in amino acids: CASRRTGQYNSPLHF. The CDR3 DNA is TGTGCCAGCAGACGTACGGGACAGTATAATTCACCCCTCCACTTT.

This rearrangement joins TRBV5-1 to TRBJ2-5, with TRBD1 as a possible D gene (6 bases). Trimming stripped 6 bases from V and 0 bases from J, with 12 bases between. The CDR3 is 14 amino acids. From germline, CDR1 is SGHRS and CDR2 YFSETQ. Here the CDR3 reads CASKETGNQETQYF. The CDR3 region has the DNA TGCGCCAGCAAAGAGACAGGAAACCAAGAGACCCAGTACTTC.

The CDR3 sequence is CASSQDNDVDREETQYF. The DNA of the CDR3 is TGCGCCAGCAGCCAAGATAACGATGTCGACAGGGAAGAGACCCAGTACTTC. The chain uses TRBV4-1 and TRBJ2-5; 7 bases line up with TRBD1. The CDR3 runs to 17 residues. Germline V gives CDR1 MGHRA, CDR2 YSYEKL. The V and J ends lost 0 bases and 3 bases, in that order; junction bases with no gene match: 10.

The rearrangement uses TRBV19 and TRBJ2-2; TRBD2 matches 7 bases. Germline CDR1 LNHDA, CDR2 SQIVND (reference sequence). The CDR3 has 16 amino acids. V gave up 6 bases and J gave up 6 bases; unmatched junction bases: 13. Written as DNA, the CDR3 is TGTGCCAGTAGCTCATTGGGGACTAACCTCCCCGGGGAGCTGTTTTTT. Encoded protein: CASSSLGTNLPGELFF.

CDR3 coding DNA: TGTGCCAGTGGAGGGACGGTAAATTCACCCCTCCACTTT. Translated, it gives CASGGTVNSPLHF. The chain is built from TRBV19 and TRBJ1-6, with TRBD1 as a possible D gene (5 bases). Looked up from germline, CDR1 is LNHDA and CDR2 is SQIVND (reference sequence). This CDR3 contains 13 residues. Trimming took 8 bases from V and 7 from J, leaving 12 bases between them.

This chain connects TRBV11-2 to TRBJ1-5, with unresolved D. Deletions cut 1 base from V and 5 bases from J, with 6 bases between. In germline, CDR1 is SGHAT, CDR2 FQNNGV. CDR3 length: 13 residues. CDR3 DNA sequence: TGTGCCAGCAGCTTAGTGGGTGATCAGCCCCAGCATTTT. Translation: CASSLVGDQPQHF.

V and J are TRBV4-3 and TRBJ1-3; D remains unclear. V lost 0 bases, J lost 7 bases, and 7 bases lay in between. Germline V CDR1 and CDR2: LGHNA, YSLEER. The CDR3 sequence is 13 residues long. CDR3 in amino acids: CASSQDFNNTIYF. Here the CDR3 DNA reads TGCGCCAGCAGCCAAGATTTTAACAACACCATATATTTT.

The chain joins TRBV4-3 to TRBJ2-2; 7 nucleotides line up with TRBD1. The CDR3 is 15 residues long. Unmatched junction bases numbered 3, after V lost 1 base and J lost 4 bases. The germline V gene has CDR1 LGHNA and CDR2 YSLEER. CDR3 sequence: CASSQVNRGTGELFF. The CDR3 region has the DNA TGCGCCAGCAGCCAAGTGAACAGGGGCACCGGGGAGCTGTTTTTT.

This clone has just one count. The chain recombines TRBV12-3 or TRBV12-4 with TRBJ1-2; 8 bases agree with TRBD1. The CDR3 has 13 amino acids. Losses at the gene ends were 5 bases for V and 8 bases for J; bases not matched to a gene: 7. CDR3 residues: CASSPNDRGGYTF. The CDR3 DNA is TGTGCCAGCAGTCCGAATGACAGGGGCGGCTACACCTTC.

J is TRBJ2-7 and V is TRBV30, with 7 bases that match TRBD1. The CDR3 consists of 15 residues. Unmatched junction bases numbered 14, after V lost 3 bases and J lost 6 bases. In germline, CDR1 is GTSNPN, CDR2 SVGIG (reference sequence). CDR3 coding DNA: TGTGCCTGGAGAATACAGGGGCCCCGCATGTCCGAGCAGTACTTC. Its translation: CAWRIQGPRMSEQYF.

This clone has only one observation. The rearrangement uses TRBV29-1 and TRBJ2-3; TRBD1 might be the D (5 bases). This CDR3 contains 14 residues. The V gene's germline CDR1 is SQVTM and CDR2 ANQGSEA. Deletions cut 1 base from V and 1 base from J, with 9 bases between. The CDR3 DNA follows: TGCAGCGTTGAAGGGGGCGCGGGCACAGATACGCAGTATTTT. Protein: CSVEGGAGTDTQYF.

This sequence joins TRBV7-2 and TRBJ1-1; possibly TRBD1 for D (5 bases). Trimming cost V 4 bases and J 3 bases, with 9 bases left between them. The CDR3 consists of 13 residues. Germline V gives CDR1 SGHTA, CDR2 FQGNSA. The CDR3 sequence is CASSSQGYTEAFF. CDR3 DNA: TGTGCCAGCAGCTCTCAGGGATACACTGAAGCTTTCTTT.

The chain recombines TRBV5-4 with TRBJ2-5; 7 nucleotides match TRBD1. The CDR3 is made up of 16 amino acids. The germline V gene encodes CDR1 SGHNT and CDR2 YYREEE (reference sequence). J was trimmed by 2 bases and V by 0 bases; bases with no gene match: 7. The CDR3, as DNA: TGTGCCAGCAGCTTGGTCCACGGGACAGTTCAAGAGACCCAGTACTTC. Residues: CASSLVHGTVQETQYF.

The genes are TRBV3-1 (or the pseudogene TRBV3-2) and TRBJ2-5; possible D gene TRBD2, 6 bases. Trimming left V 0 bases short and J 0 bases short, with 17 bases between. Germline V CDR1 and CDR2: LGHDT, YNNKEL (reference sequence). This CDR3 has 18 amino acids. DNA of the CDR3: TGTGCCAGCAGCCAAGAGGGGAGTGCGGGGCCTAACCAAGAGACCCAGTACTTC. Residues: CASSQEGSAGPNQETQYF.

The chain is built from TRBV2 and TRBJ1-1; no definite D call. Germline V gives CDR1 SNHLY, CDR2 FYNNEI. The CDR3 has 12 residues. Trimming left V 0 bases short and J 7 bases short, with 6 bases between. The CDR3 DNA reads as TGTGCCAGCAGTGAAGCGTCGGTTGAAGCTTTCTTT. It specifies CASSEASVEAFF.

This clone is a singleton in its sample. J is TRBJ2-1 and V is TRBV7-8; D is perhaps TRBD2 (5 bases). The CDR3 length is 11 residues. The V gene's germline CDR1 is SGHVS and CDR2 FQNEAQ. The ends were cut back, 5 bases at V and 9 bases at J, with 8 bases in the middle. CDR3 sequence (DNA): TGTGCCAGCAGCCGTGAGGGTGAGCAGTTCTTC. Amino acids: CASSREGEQFF.

The chain has TRBV7-2 and TRBJ1-6; maybe TRBD1 (5 bases). V lost 5 bases, J lost 0 bases, and 11 bases lay in between. The length of the CDR3 is 16 residues. The germline V gene encodes CDR1 SGHTA and CDR2 FQGNSA. The CDR3, as DNA: TGTGCCAGCAGCATTACCGACAGCTCCTATAATTCACCCCTCCACTTT. Protein sequence: CASSITDSSYNSPLHF. Full variable domain (rest looked up from reference TRBV7-2 and TRBJ1-6): GAGVSQSPSNKVTEKGKDVELRCDPISGHTALYWYRQSLGQGLEFLIYFQGNSAPDKSGLPSDRFSAERTGGSVSTLTIQRTQQEDSAVYLCASSITDSSYNSPLHFGNGTRLTVT.

The chain joins TRBV10-1 to TRBJ1-5; TRBD1 is a possible D gene (5 bases). The CDR3 is 13 residues long. Trimming shortened V by 4 bases and J by 4 bases, and 8 bases separated the two germline ends. Per germline, CDR1 WNHNN and CDR2 SYGVQD (reference sequence). This CDR3 reads CASSAGRNQPQHF. CDR3 DNA sequence: TGCGCCAGCAGTGCGGGACGGAATCAGCCCCAGCATTTT.

This chain connects TRBV5-1 to TRBJ2-1; TRBD2 matches 8 bases. The length of the CDR3 is 16 residues. V was pared by 0 bases and J by 4 bases, with 6 bases of the junction left unmatched. The germline V gene has CDR1 SGHRS and CDR2 YFSETQ. CDR3 residues: CASSLEPTSAYNEQFF. For the CDR3, the DNA is TGCGCCAGCAGCTTGGAACCGACTAGCGCGTACAATGAGCAGTTCTTC. Looking up the rest from reference TRBV5-1 and TRBJ2-1 gives the full variable domain: KAGVTQTPRYLIKTRGQQVTLSCSPISGHRSVSWYQQTPGQGLQFLFEYFSETQRNKGNFPGRFSGRQFSNSRSEMNVSTLELGDSALYLCASSLEPTSAYNEQFFGPGTRLTVL.

The chain's CDR3 is CASSDPDPSLHF. As DNA, the CDR3 is TGTGCCAGCAGTGACCCCGATCCTAGCCTCCACTTT. The V call is TRBV6-1, the J call TRBJ1-6, with D uncertain. V dropped 3 bases and J dropped 15 bases, with 12 bases sitting between them. CDR3 size: 12 residues. Germline lookup yields CDR1 MNHNS and CDR2 SASEGT.

The gene calls are TRBV2 and TRBJ2-5, with D possibly being TRBD1 (5 bases). V lost 8 bases, J lost 3 bases, and 19 bases lay in between. The CDR3 spans 15 residues. CDR1 and CDR2 (germline): SNHLY, FYNNEI. The CDR3 DNA follows: TGTGCCAGCTTAGGGGCGGCCGGGCGAGAAGAGACCCAGTACTTC. This sequence encodes CASLGAAGREETQYF.

J is TRBJ2-3 and V is TRBV7-6; D perhaps matches TRBD2 (5 bases). Trimming took 5 bases from V and 0 from J, leaving 21 bases between them. The CDR3 sequence is 18 residues long. Germline CDR1 and CDR2: SGHVS and FNYEAQ. The CDR3 sequence: CASSLPLGVRTSTDTQYF. CDR3 nucleotide sequence: TGTGCCAGCAGCCTCCCCCTCGGGGTGCGAACTAGCACAGATACGCAGTATTTT.

The chain uses TRBV27 and TRBJ2-1; no clear D gene. With 3 bases removed from V and 4 bases from J, the gap between germline ends came to 10 bases. Per germline, CDR1 MNHEY and CDR2 SMNVEV (reference sequence). CDR3 length: 14 amino acids. The CDR3 DNA reads TGTGCCAGCAGTTTGATTTCAGGTTACAATGAGCAGTTCTTC. This gives the protein CASSLISGYNEQFF.

The chain employs TRBV7-3 and TRBJ2-7; tentatively, D is TRBD1 (6 bases). There are 15 residues in the CDR3. Germline lookup yields CDR1 SGHTA and CDR2 FQGTGA. Trimming pared 1 base from V and 3 bases from J, leaving 13 bases between. This CDR3 is CASSLSGQPYYEQYF. The CDR3 DNA follows: TGTGCCAGCAGCTTAAGTGGACAGCCGTACTACGAGCAGTACTTC.

This rearrangement joins TRBV2 to TRBJ1-1, with D hard to call. The germline gives CDR1 SNHLY, CDR2 FYNNEI. This CDR3 spans 16 amino acids. Trimming took off 0 bases at V and 2 bases at J, with 13 bases between the two ends. CDR3 residues: CASSEATTGSNTEAFF. Written as DNA, the CDR3 is TGTGCCAGCAGTGAAGCGACAACGGGCAGTAACACTGAAGCTTTCTTT.

The CDR3 sequence is CASSPTGNSYNEQFF. The CDR3 nucleotides read TGTGCCAGTAGCCCGACAGGGAACTCCTACAATGAGCAGTTCTTC. The V gene is TRBV19, the J gene TRBJ2-1, with 7 bases matching TRBD1. Germline loops: CDR1 LNHDA, CDR2 SQIVND (reference sequence). The V segment lost 6 bases and the J segment 0 bases; nucleotides outside the gene matches: 5. The CDR3 runs 15 residues.

In nucleotides, the CDR3 is TGCGCCAGCAGCCAAGACAGGGGGCAGGACGAGCAGTACTTC. Its translation is CASSQDRGQDEQYF. The V call is TRBV4-1, the J call TRBJ2-7; 8 nucleotides agree with TRBD1. The CDR3 is 14 amino acids. Germline trimming cut 0 bases from V and 5 bases from J; bases unmatched to any gene: 3. Germline-derived CDR1 and CDR2 are MGHRA and YSYEKL.

The J gene is TRBJ1-2, the V gene TRBV10-3, with 9 positions matching TRBD1. The CDR3 loop spans 15 amino acids. The germline V gene has CDR1 ENHRY and CDR2 SYGVKD. V shed 4 bases, J shed 4 bases, and the junction held 7 bases outside the gene matches. The CDR3 spells CAISAGQGTIYGYTF. The CDR3 nucleotides read TGTGCCATCAGTGCCGGACAGGGGACCATCTATGGCTACACCTTC.

CDR3 region: CARRIPSYEQYV. The CDR3 DNA reads TGTGCCAGGCGGATCCCTAGCTACGAGCAGTACGTC. V is TRBV9 and J is TRBJ2-7, with D unresolved. This CDR3 region has 12 residues. Germline loops: CDR1 SGDLS, CDR2 YYNGEE. V lost 8 bases and J lost 3, with 12 bases in between.

This clone appeared a single time. The gene calls are TRBV9 and TRBJ2-3; the match to TRBD2 covers 9 bases. The CDR3 is 16 amino acids. The V and J ends lost 4 bases and 2 bases, in that order; junction bases with no gene match: 8. Germline lookup yields CDR1 SGDLS and CDR2 YYNGEE. The CDR3 sequence is CASSRGLAITTDTQYF. CDR3 nucleotides: TGTGCCAGCAGCCGTGGACTAGCGATTACCACAGATACGCAGTATTTT.